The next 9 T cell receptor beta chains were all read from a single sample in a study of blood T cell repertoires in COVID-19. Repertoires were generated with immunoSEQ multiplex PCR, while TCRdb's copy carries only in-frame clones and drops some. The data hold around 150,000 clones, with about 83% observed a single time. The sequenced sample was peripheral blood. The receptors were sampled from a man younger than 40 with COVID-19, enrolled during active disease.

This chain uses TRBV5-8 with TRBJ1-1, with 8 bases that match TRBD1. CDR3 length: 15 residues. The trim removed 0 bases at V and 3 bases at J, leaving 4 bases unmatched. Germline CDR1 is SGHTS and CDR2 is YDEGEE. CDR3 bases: TGTGCCAGCAGCTTGGGGGACAGGATTGACACTGAAGCTTTCTTT. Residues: CASSLGDRIDTEAFF.

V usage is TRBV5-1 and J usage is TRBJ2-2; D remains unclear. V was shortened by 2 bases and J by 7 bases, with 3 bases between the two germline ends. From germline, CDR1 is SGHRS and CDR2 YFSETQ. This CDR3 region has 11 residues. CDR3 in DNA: TGCGCCAGCAGCTTTCACGGGGAGCTGTTTTTT. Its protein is CASSFHGELFF.

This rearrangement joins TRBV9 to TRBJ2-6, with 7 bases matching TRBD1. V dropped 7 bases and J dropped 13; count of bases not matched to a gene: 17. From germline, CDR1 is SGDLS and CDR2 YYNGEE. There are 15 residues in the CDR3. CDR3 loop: CASGAGQEKGWVLTF. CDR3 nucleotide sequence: TGTGCCAGCGGGGCTGGACAGGAAAAGGGTTGGGTCCTGACTTTC.

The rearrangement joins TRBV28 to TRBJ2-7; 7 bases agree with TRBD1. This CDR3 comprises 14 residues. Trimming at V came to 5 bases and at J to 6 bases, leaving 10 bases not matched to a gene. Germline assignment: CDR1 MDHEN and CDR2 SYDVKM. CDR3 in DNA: TGTGCCAGCAGTGGGACAGCCTACCGGTTCGAGCAGTACTTC. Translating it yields CASSGTAYRFEQYF.

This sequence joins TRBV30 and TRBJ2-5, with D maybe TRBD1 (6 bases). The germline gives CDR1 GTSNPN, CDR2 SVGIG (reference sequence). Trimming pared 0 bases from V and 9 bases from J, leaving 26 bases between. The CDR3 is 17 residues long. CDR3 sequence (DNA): TGTGCCTGGAGTGTAAGGGCCGGAACAGGGCTAAGGTTGGCCCAGTACTTC. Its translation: CAWSVRAGTGLRLAQYF.

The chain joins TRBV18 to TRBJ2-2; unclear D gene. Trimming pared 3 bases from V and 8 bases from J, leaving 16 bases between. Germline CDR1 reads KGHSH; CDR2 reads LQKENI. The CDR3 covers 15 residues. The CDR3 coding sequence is TGTGCCAGCTCACCGTTCACGGTTACCCAAGGGGAGCTGTTTTTT. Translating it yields CASSPFTVTQGELFF.

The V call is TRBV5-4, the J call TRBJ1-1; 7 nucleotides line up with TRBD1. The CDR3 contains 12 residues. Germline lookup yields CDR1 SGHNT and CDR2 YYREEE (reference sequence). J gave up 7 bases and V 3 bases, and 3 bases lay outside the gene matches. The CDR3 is CASSYDRVEAFF. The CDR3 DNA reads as TGTGCCAGCAGCTACGACAGGGTTGAAGCTTTCTTT.

CDR3 bases: TGTGCCAGCAGTTTACCTAGACCCTCCTACGAGCAGTACTTC. Translation gives CASSLPRPSYEQYF. V and J are TRBV28 and TRBJ2-7; no reliable D call. Germline loops: CDR1 MDHEN, CDR2 SYDVKM. Trimming took 2 bases from V and 0 from J, leaving 8 bases between them. CDR3 size: 14 residues.

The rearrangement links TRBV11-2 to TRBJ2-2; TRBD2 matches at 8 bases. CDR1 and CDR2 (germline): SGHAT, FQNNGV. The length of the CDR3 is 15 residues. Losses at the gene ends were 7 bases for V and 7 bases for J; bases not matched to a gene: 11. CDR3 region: CASTGGRGANGELFF. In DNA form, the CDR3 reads TGTGCCAGCACCGGTGGGCGGGGGGCAAACGGGGAGCTGTTTTTT.